These 12 T cell receptor beta chains originate from one sample sequenced in a study of cytomegalovirus exposure and HLA in healthy donors. PCR primers comprised 60 Vbeta and 13 Jbeta primers. Only in-frame clones appear in the TCRdb table, and some are missing; sequencing was by immunoSEQ multiplex PCR. This table has about 170,000 clones, 73% appearing once. The sequenced sample was PBMCs. Receptors were obtained from a woman between 18 and 30 years old in good health and CMV-seropositive.

This chain joins TRBV6-5 and TRBJ2-3; tentatively, D is TRBD2 (5 bases). The CDR3 contains 16 residues. Germline values: CDR1 MNHEY, CDR2 SVGAGI. Trimming took off 4 bases at V and 4 bases at J, with 18 bases between the two ends. As DNA, the CDR3 is TGTGCCAGCAGTTCGGCGGGCCCAGGCCGCCCAGATACGCAGTATTTT. Its translation is CASSSAGPGRPDTQYF.

Here the CDR3 reads CASSLRQGEQPQHF. As DNA, the CDR3 is TGTGCCAGCAGCTTAAGACAGGGGGAACAGCCCCAGCATTTT. The chain links TRBV7-2 to TRBJ1-5; 9 nucleotides line up with TRBD1. This CDR3 region has 14 residues. V shed 2 bases and J 7 bases; nucleotides not matched to a gene: 3. Germline V gene lookup returns CDR1 SGHTA and CDR2 FQGNSA.

This chain links TRBV10-3 with TRBJ2-1, with D possibly TRBD2 on 6 matching bases. The germline CDR1 and CDR2 sequences are ENHRY and SYGVKD. The CDR3 consists of 14 residues. Trimming cost V 5 bases and J 10 bases, with 18 bases left between them. CDR3 residues: CAISSHGGGEEQFF. In DNA form, the CDR3 reads TGTGCCATCAGTTCCCACGGGGGTGGGGAGGAGCAGTTCTTC.

The V call is TRBV25-1, the J call TRBJ1-2; possibly TRBD1 for D (6 bases). The CDR3 is 12 residues long. CDR1 MGHDK and CDR2 SYGVNS come from the germline V gene. V lost 6 bases and J lost 8, with 13 bases in between. The CDR3: CASSEGGRGYTF. CDR3 sequence (DNA): TGTGCCAGCAGCGAGGGGGGGAGAGGCTACACCTTC.

The chain employs TRBV5-5 and TRBJ2-7; a possible D gene is TRBD2 (6 bases). Germline assignment: CDR1 SGHKS and CDR2 YYEKEE (reference sequence). Deletions cut 3 bases from V and 0 bases from J, with 22 bases between. CDR3 length equals 18 residues. The CDR3 DNA sequence: TGTGCCAGCAGCTACTTGACTGGGCTTGACGGGAGCTCCTACGAGCAGTACTTC. It codes for CASSYLTGLDGSSYEQYF.

This rearrangement joins TRBV5-1 to TRBJ1-2; TRBD1 aligns across 7 bases. The CDR3 length is 14 residues. V dropped 4 bases and J dropped 4; count of bases not matched to a gene: 7. CDR1 is SGHRS and CDR2 is YFSETQ in the germline V gene. DNA of the CDR3: TGCGCCAGCAGCGACAGGACAGGCGGCTATGGCTACACCTTC. Amino acids: CASSDRTGGYGYTF.

This clone has more than one count but fewer than ten. The gene calls are TRBV9 and TRBJ1-6; D is ambiguous. Germline loops: CDR1 SGDLS, CDR2 YYNGEE. The CDR3 has 15 residues. V shed 0 bases and J shed 0 bases, with 4 bases lying between them. Written as DNA, the CDR3 is TGTGCCAGCAGCGTAGGTAGCTCCTATAATTCACCCCTCCACTTT. Translation: CASSVGSSYNSPLHF.

The V call is TRBV4-2, the J call TRBJ2-4; TRBD2 matches 7 bases. After removal of 2 bases from V and 6 bases from J, the junction contained 4 bases not matched to a gene. Per germline, CDR1 LGHNA and CDR2 YNFKEQ. The CDR3 consists of 14 residues. The CDR3 DNA is TGTGCCAGCAGCCAACAACGCGGGGGAAACATTCAGTACTTC. Translating it yields CASSQQRGGNIQYF.

V usage is TRBV11-3 and J usage is TRBJ2-2; 12 nucleotides agree with TRBD2. J was trimmed by 4 bases and V by 11 bases; bases with no gene match: 5. CDR1 SGHNT and CDR2 YENEEA come from the germline V gene. This CDR3 is built from 14 residues. The chain's CDR3 is CASELAGGTGELFF. In nucleotides, the CDR3 is TGTGCCTCAGAACTAGCGGGGGGCACCGGGGAGCTGTTTTTT.

The J gene is TRBJ1-3, the V gene TRBV5-1, with D uncertain. The CDR3 is made up of 16 amino acids. V lost 4 bases and J 1 base, leaving 15 bases between the germline ends. The germline CDR1 and CDR2 sequences are SGHRS and YFSETQ. The chain's CDR3 is CASSTAGTPSGNTIYF. The DNA for the CDR3 is TGCGCCAGCAGCACAGCAGGCACCCCTTCTGGAAACACCATATATTTT.

V gene TRBV6-5 combines with J gene TRBJ2-7; TRBD2 might be the D (6 bases). The CDR3 covers 14 residues. Trimming removed 2 bases from V and 3 bases from J, with 11 bases in between. Germline values: CDR1 MNHEY, CDR2 SVGAGI. The CDR3 region is CASSYGEEGYEQYF. CDR3 nucleotides: TGTGCCAGCAGTTACGGGGAGGAGGGCTACGAGCAGTACTTC.

CDR3 protein: CASSLQGGEQFF. In DNA, the CDR3 is TGCGCCAGCAGCCTCCAAGGGGGTGAGCAGTTCTTC. The chain links TRBV4-3 to TRBJ2-1; tentatively, D is TRBD1 (6 bases). The CDR3 has 12 amino acids. With 4 bases removed from V and 9 bases from J, the gap between germline ends came to 10 bases. Germline CDR1 is LGHNA and CDR2 is YSLEER.